In this sample, the clone carrying this T cell receptor beta chain turned up many times. Its antigen is not identified. This sample is part of a study of CD8 T cells in ankylosing spondylitis. Study-level points and caveats: Typical of ankylosing spondylitis blood, it appeared, was a TCR beta motif of several highly homologous variants.

CDR3 length: 14 residues. Germline loops: CDR1 SGHRS, CDR2 YFSETQ. Trimming left V 2 bases short and J 8 bases short, with 16 bases between. TCRdb analysed the 5' RACE reads with MiXCR anew, one entry per CDR3 protein. Of approximately 520,000 distinct CDR3 sequences in the sample, roughly 5.2% are singletons; the top ten hold around 3.5%. The sequence came from a male donor with ankylosing spondylitis. This chain links TRBV5-1 with TRBJ1-2; weak D call: TRBD1 (5 bases). The sequenced sample consisted of blood, either unsorted or a sorted T cell fraction (not recorded which). DNA of the CDR3: TGCGCCAGCAGCTTTTCTCAGGGTGAAGGGGGCTACACCTTC. Encoded protein: CASSFSQGEGGYTF.